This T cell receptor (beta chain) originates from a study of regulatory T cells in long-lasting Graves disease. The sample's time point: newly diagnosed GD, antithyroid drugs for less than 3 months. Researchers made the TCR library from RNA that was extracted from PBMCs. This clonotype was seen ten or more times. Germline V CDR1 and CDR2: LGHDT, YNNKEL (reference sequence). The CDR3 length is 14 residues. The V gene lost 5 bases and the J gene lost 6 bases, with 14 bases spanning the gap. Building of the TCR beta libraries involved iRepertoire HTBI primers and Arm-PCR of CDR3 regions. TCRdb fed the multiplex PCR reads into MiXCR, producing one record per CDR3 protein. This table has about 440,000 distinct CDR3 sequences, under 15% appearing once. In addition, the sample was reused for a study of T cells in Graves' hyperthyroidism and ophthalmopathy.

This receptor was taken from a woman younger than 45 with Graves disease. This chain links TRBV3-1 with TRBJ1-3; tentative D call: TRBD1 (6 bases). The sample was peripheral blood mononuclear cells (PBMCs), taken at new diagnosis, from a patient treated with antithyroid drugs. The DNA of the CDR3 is TGTGCCAGCAGCAACAGGGACTTTAAAAACACCATATATTTT. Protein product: CASSNRDFKNTIYF.